This T cell receptor beta chain was obtained from a study of OX40 agonist ivuxolimab in advanced cancers. General observations from the study: Expanded clones belonging to CD8+ T cells outnumbered, on average, those of CD4+.

V was clipped by 6 bases and J by 0 bases, with 11 bases between them. Germline V gene lookup returns CDR1 SQVTM and CDR2 ANQGSEA. The CDR3 extends over 13 amino acids. This clone was counted only a few times. Its antigen is unidentified. Here immunoSEQ multiplex PCR was the method, and the copy in TCRdb shows in-frame clones only, minus some. The sample lists about 150,000 clones, under 95% occurring once. The chain joins TRBV29-1 to TRBJ1-1; tentative D call: TRBD1 (6 bases). This TCR came from an adult with an advanced solid tumor such as melanoma, head and neck, liver or kidney cancer. The sample consisted of CD4+ or CD8+ T cells sorted from blood, taken in a trial of the OX40 agonist ivuxolimab. Here the CDR3 DNA reads TGCAGCGTCAGGGGAAGTATGAACACTGAAGCTTTCTTT. Its protein product is CSVRGSMNTEAFF.